Included here is one TCR beta chain sequence, with context. J was trimmed by 0 bases and V by 8 bases; bases with no gene match: 8. The CDR3 runs 17 residues. TRAV and TRBV primers primed cDNA for both TCRalpha and TCRbeta. Using a constant-region primer together with a V-primer adapter, TCRs were subjected to around 20 PCR cycles of amplification. TCRdb re-called the reads with MiXCR, one entry per CDR3 protein. This table has under 75,000 distinct CDR3 sequences, less than 30% appearing once. This entry comes from a study of low-dose radiotherapy and immunotherapy resistance in tumors. Time point reported: after trial treatment. Treatment of the sample: LDRT plus nivolumab, ipilimumab, low-dose cyclophosphamide and aspirin (RACIN trial).

The sequencing here drew on PBMCs, taken after low-dose radiotherapy plus immunotherapy. This rearrangement joins TRBV5-3 to TRBJ2-6; 10 bases line up with TRBD1. TRBV5-3 is sorted into the ORF group, with uncertain function. The receptor's source is a male donor with prostate cancer. This chain's CDR3 is CASSRRTGGSGANVLTF. CDR3 sequence (DNA): TGTGCCAGCAGCCGACGGACAGGGGGCTCTGGGGCCAACGTCCTGACTTTC.